A single sample is the source of the 4 T cell receptor beta chains below, sequenced in a study of shared clonotypes between healthy human individuals. Some clones are missing from TCRdb's copy, which holds only in-frame ones; the method was immunoSEQ multiplex PCR. The sample includes fewer than 1.8 million clones, approximately 98.5% of them seen just once. The sequenced material came from naive CD4+ T cells sorted from blood. Regarding subset: CD45RA+ positively selected. These TCRs come from a young man in good health.

J is TRBJ1-2 and V is TRBV28, with D maybe TRBD1 (5 bases). The CDR3 length is 14 residues. The germline V gene encodes CDR1 MDHEN and CDR2 SYDVKM. V lost 6 bases and J 4 bases, leaving 15 bases between the germline ends. The CDR3 bases are TGTGCCAGCAGCCTCCCGGGGCGAATCTATGGCTACACCTTC. It encodes CASSLPGRIYGYTF.

V gene TRBV7-3 combines with J gene TRBJ2-5; 9 nucleotides align to TRBD2. CDR1 is SGHTA, CDR2 FQGTGA, per germline. V lost 5 bases, J lost 5 bases, and 6 bases stayed unmatched. The CDR3 length is 14 residues. The DNA of the CDR3 is TGTGCCAGCAGCCGGAGCGGGGGGACGGAGACCCAGTACTTC. It is translated as CASSRSGGTETQYF.

The gene calls are TRBV5-1 and TRBJ2-3; the D gene could be TRBD1 or TRBD2 (5 bases each). The V gene's germline CDR1 is SGHRS and CDR2 YFSETQ. CDR3 size: 15 residues. Trimming stripped 2 bases from V and 3 bases from J, with 13 bases between. CDR3 sequence: CASSLGDLRTDTQYF. The DNA of the CDR3 is TGCGCCAGCAGCTTAGGGGACCTTCGGACAGATACGCAGTATTTT.

J is TRBJ2-3 and V is TRBV5-1, with 7 bases lining up with TRBD2. With 2 bases clipped from V and 1 base from J, the junction kept 10 bases outside the gene matches. The V gene's germline CDR1 is SGHRS and CDR2 YFSETQ. The CDR3 has 17 residues. The CDR3 is CASSLPLADWGTDTQYF. The CDR3, as DNA: TGCGCCAGCAGCTTACCCCTAGCGGACTGGGGCACAGATACGCAGTATTTT.